The source of this TCR beta chain is a study of cytomegalovirus exposure and HLA in healthy donors. PCR amplification relied on 60 Vbeta primers (plus 13 Jbeta primers). Sequencing was performed with immunoSEQ multiplex PCR; in TCRdb, only in-frame clones are kept and a portion is missing. The data contain 190,000 or so clones, approximately 85% of them seen just once; the ten biggest clones take up approximately 1.5%. Study-wide findings and caveats: The authors later found HLA-associated TCR beta chains more clonally expanded than equally common others. Several of the most significant clusters were apparently associated with common viral pathogens in a later analysis. Trimming of TCR beta V- and J-genes showed a link, identified in a later analysis, to a missense DCLRE1C variant. Being productive about 90% or about 30% of the time was typical of most TCR beta V segments in an earlier analysis.

The CDR3 totals 15 residues. Deletions cut 8 bases from V and 2 bases from J, with 16 bases between. Germline loops: CDR1 SGHTA, CDR2 FQGNSA. A remark on this clone: Its antigen is not identified.

Sequenced: PBMCs. The receptor comes from a girl aged 5-17 years in good health and CMV-seropositive. The V gene is TRBV7-2, the J gene TRBJ1-5; D is perhaps TRBD1 (6 bases). The chain's CDR3 is CASRLTDSGNQPQHF. The CDR3 DNA sequence: TGTGCCAGCCGCCTGACGGACAGCGGCAATCAGCCCCAGCATTTT.